The following is a TCR beta chain sequence with its context. Its cognate antigen is unknown. This record comes from a study of OX40 agonist ivuxolimab in advanced cancers. Study in general: Every patient in dose escalation had hepatocellular carcinoma, melanoma, renal cell or head and neck cancer.

Germline CDR1 is PRHDT and CDR2 is FYEKMQ (reference sequence). After removal of 5 bases from V and 3 bases from J, the junction contained 11 bases not matched to a gene. The CDR3 runs to 16 residues. Sequencing was performed with immunoSEQ multiplex PCR; in TCRdb, only in-frame clones are kept and a portion is missing. The table includes 60,000 to 85,000 clones, about 92% detected once. General study findings and limits: Expanded clones tended on average to be more numerous among CD8+ T cells than CD4+. The specificity for antigen of the expanded peripheral T cells was not determined. In the 0.1-3.0 mg/kg groups, partial responders showed among the lowest expansion.

This specimen was CD4+ or CD8+ T cells sorted from blood, taken in a trial of the OX40 agonist ivuxolimab. The sequence came from an adult with an advanced solid tumor such as melanoma, head and neck, liver or kidney cancer. The gene calls are TRBV13 and TRBJ1-2; 8 positions match TRBD1. CDR3 region: CASSRSGGAIDYGYTF. Here the CDR3 DNA reads TGTGCCAGCAGCCGATCAGGGGGCGCAATTGACTATGGCTACACCTTC.